Reported below is one T cell receptor (beta chain). Its matching antigen is unknown. Clones were read by immunoSEQ multiplex PCR, and TCRdb kept only the in-frame ones, dropping some. The data hold approximately 58,000 clones, with approximately 85% observed a single time. The sample comes from a study of OX40 agonist ivuxolimab in advanced cancers. Study at large: Patients received ivuxolimab, an agonistic anti-OX40 (CD134) antibody. Subjects had a mean age of about 65 years, with a range of roughly 20 to 80; around 80% were male. Whole-study findings and limits: The investigators did not determine what antigen specificity the expanded peripheral T cells had.

Germline-derived CDR1 and CDR2 are SGHNT and YYREEE (reference sequence). V lost 3 bases, J lost 8 bases, and 7 bases stayed unmatched. The CDR3 has 13 amino acids. The starting material was CD4+ or CD8+ T cells sorted from blood, obtained in a trial of the OX40 agonist ivuxolimab. This receptor was identified in an adult with an advanced solid tumor such as melanoma, head and neck, liver or kidney cancer. This chain joins TRBV5-4 and TRBJ1-2; 7 bases agree with TRBD1. CDR3 DNA: TGTGCCAGCAGCTCCGACAGGGACCAGGGCTACACCTTC. Translation gives CASSSDRDQGYTF.